Described below is a single TCR beta chain sequence and its context. Germline CDR1 is KGHSH and CDR2 is LQKENI. V shed 2 bases and J shed 5 bases, with 12 bases lying between them. CDR3 length: 14 amino acids. As originally analysed: Counts of nucleated cells, estimated from reference gene primer amplification, were obtained. The data were produced by immunoSEQ multiplex PCR, yet TCRdb's version contains in-frame clones alone and is incomplete. That table furnishes V, J and clone size, whereas the DNA furnished D and trimming. This table holds approximately 99,000 clones, less than 90% found once. These data belong to a study of blood T cell repertoires in COVID-19. For the study at large: Samples came from the United States, Italy and Spain, spanning acute and convalescent COVID-19. Sample material is recorded as cDNA or gDNA derived from T cells, B-cell-depleted T cells, or PBMCs.

This clonotype was obtained from a man in his 70s with active or convalescent COVID-19. The sequencing input was peripheral blood. The chain combines TRBV18 with TRBJ1-2; D possibly corresponds to TRBD1 (6 bases). CDR3 nucleotide sequence: TGTGCCAGCTCACCATACAGGGACGATTATGGCTACACCTTC. It codes for CASSPYRDDYGYTF.